This is a list of T cell receptor beta chains from one sample in a study of T cell repertoires in cytomegalovirus infection. TCRdb re-analysed the reads in MiXCR, keeping a single row per CDR3 protein. The repertoire has more than 20,000 distinct CDR3 sequences, around 21% of them found once; the top ten carry about 91%. Antigens of these TCRs are unknown. The sequencing used CD8+ T cells from cultured PBMCs, collected from culture after CMV antigen stimulation. Source of these receptors: a human donor in good health (CMV status not recorded). Some clones in this sample may be carry-over from other donors' samples. Each CDR3 is given with its conserved first and last residue. Each record gives: clone size, J gene, V gene, D gene, CDR3 protein, CDR3 DNA. D genes are given only for firm matches. Size is stated for part of the rows, as once, few or many counts, or as a class when the clone is expanded.

few | TRBJ2-6 | TRBV20-1 | TRBD1 | CSARDRTGGAGANVLTF | TGCAGTGCTAGAGATAGAACAGGGGGTGCTGGGGCCAACGTCCTGACTTTC
few | TRBJ2-2 | TRBV6-5 | - | CASSLGPNTGELFF | TGTGCCAGCAGCCTGGGACCGAACACCGGGGAGCTGTTTTTT
- | TRBJ2-2 | TRBV4-1 | TRBD2 | CASSQVVAGGWSGELFF | TGCGCCAGCAGCCAAGTCGTAGCGGGGGGATGGTCCGGGGAGCTGTTTTTT
many | TRBJ2-2 | TRBV6-2/TRBV6-3 | - | CASSYSTAGELFF | TGTGCCAGCAGTTACTCGACGGCCGGGGAGCTGTTTTTT
few | TRBJ1-2 | TRBV29-1 | TRBD1 | CSDRQGGNYGYTF | TGCAGTGACCGACAGGGGGGAAACTATGGCTACACCTTC
- | TRBJ1-1 | TRBV4-3 | - | CASSQREAGTEAFF | TGCGCCAGCAGCCAACGGGAGGCGGGCACTGAAGCTTTCTTT
few | TRBJ2-5 | TRBV29-1 | - | CSGGGDQETQYF | TGCAGCGGAGGGGGAGATCAAGAGACCCAGTACTTC
few | TRBJ2-7 | TRBV28 | - | CASSYTGSPSYEQYF | TGTGCCAGCAGTTATACAGGGTCCCCCTCCTACGAGCAGTACTTC
few | TRBJ2-1 | TRBV6-4 | - | CASSADGEVGEQFF | TGTGCCAGCAGTGCCGACGGGGAGGTTGGTGAGCAGTTCTTC
few | TRBJ2-7 | TRBV4-2 | - | CASSQVGGAGYEQYF | TGTGCCAGCAGCCAAGTTGGCGGGGCGGGTTACGAGCAGTACTTC
- | TRBJ2-6 | TRBV7-4 | TRBD2 | CASSTGTTGANVLTF | TGTGCCAGCTCAACCGGGACTACTGGGGCCAACGTCCTGACTTTC
- | TRBJ1-6 | TRBV12-3/TRBV12-4 | TRBD1 | CASSAAEGQRLSAPLHF | TGTGCCAGCAGCGCCGCCGAGGGACAGCGACTATCGGCACCCCTCCACTTT
many | TRBJ1-4 | TRBV6-6 | TRBD1 | CASTGGGTGGEKLFF | TGTGCCAGCACTGGGGGGGGGACAGGGGGTGAAAAACTGTTTTTT
few | TRBJ1-4 | TRBV4-1 | - | CASRKEGINEKLFF | TGCGCCAGCAGGAAGGAGGGGATTAATGAAAAACTGTTTTTT